This entry concerns a single TCR beta chain. This specimen belongs to a study of blood T cell repertoires in COVID-19. The wider study: Collection of acute and convalescent COVID-19 samples took place in the United States, Italy and Spain. The analysed material was cDNA or gDNA that came from T cells, B-cell-depleted T cells, or PBMCs.

Deletions cut 3 bases from V and 0 bases from J, with 9 bases between. The CDR3 contains 15 residues. Per the germline V gene, CDR1 is LNHDA and CDR2 is SQIVND (reference sequence). Here immunoSEQ multiplex PCR was the method, and the copy in TCRdb shows in-frame clones only, minus some. The sample records over 95,000 clones, 80% to 90% being singletons. The specimen sequenced was peripheral blood. This chain links TRBV19 with TRBJ1-5; possibly TRBD1 for D (6 bases). This clonotype was sampled from a woman in her forties or fifties with acute or convalescent COVID-19. CDR3 sequence reads: CASSIGDISNQPQHF. DNA of the CDR3: TGTGCCAGTAGTATTGGGGACATTAGCAATCAGCCCCAGCATTTT.